Sequencing of this T cell receptor (beta chain) was carried out in a study of blood T cells in healthy people across ages. Across the study: In model experiments, template switching was able to capture about one barcoded beta molecule for every two T cells that were present.

Study results and limitations: There were more naive CD4+ cells and higher diversity in long-lived donors than in aged donors.

In regard to this clonotype: Its antigen remains unknown.

After removal of 3 bases from V and 5 bases from J, the junction contained 5 bases not matched to a gene. Germline lookup yields CDR1 LNHNV and CDR2 YYDKDF (reference sequence). This CDR3 comprises 14 residues. Researchers collected about 9.6 milliliters of peripheral blood from every single donor. A J-beta primer mix and a sample-barcoded 5' primer were used in a second PCR of roughly 6 to 11 cycles. Each CDR3 protein gets one entry after TCRdb re-called the 5' RACE reads with MiXCR. The table has about 1 million distinct CDR3 sequences, 40% to 50% seen once. The V call is TRBV15, the J call TRBJ1-1; 8 positions match TRBD1. The receptor comes from a woman aged 60-75 years in good health. Material: blood. CDR3 amino acids: CATSSAGGFTEAFF. CDR3 sequence (DNA): TGTGCCACCAGCAGCGCAGGGGGCTTTACTGAAGCTTTCTTT.